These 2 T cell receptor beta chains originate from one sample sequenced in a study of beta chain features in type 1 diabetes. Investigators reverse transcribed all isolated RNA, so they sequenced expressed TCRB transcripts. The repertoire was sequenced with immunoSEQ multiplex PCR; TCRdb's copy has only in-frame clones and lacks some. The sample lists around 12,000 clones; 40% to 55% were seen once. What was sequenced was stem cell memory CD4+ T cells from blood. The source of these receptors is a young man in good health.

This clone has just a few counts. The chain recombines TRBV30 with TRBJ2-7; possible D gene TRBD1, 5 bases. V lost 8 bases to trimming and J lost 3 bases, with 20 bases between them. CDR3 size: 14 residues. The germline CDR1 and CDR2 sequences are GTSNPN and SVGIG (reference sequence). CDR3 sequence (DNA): TGTGCCCTGAACGCTGGGGAACAGGTCTACGAGCAGTACTTC. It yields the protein CALNAGEQVYEQYF. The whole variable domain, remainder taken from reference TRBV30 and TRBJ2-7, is SQTIHQWPATLVQPVGSPLSLECTVEGTSNPNLYWYRQAAGRGLQLLFYSVGIGQISSEVPQNLSASRPQDRQFILSSKKLLLSDSGFYLCALNAGEQVYEQYFGPGTRLTVT.

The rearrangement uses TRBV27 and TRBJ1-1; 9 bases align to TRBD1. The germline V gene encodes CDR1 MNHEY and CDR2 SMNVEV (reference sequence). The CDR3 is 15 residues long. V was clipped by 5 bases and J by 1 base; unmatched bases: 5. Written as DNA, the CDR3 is TGTGCCAGCAGTCCTCCGACAGGGGGGAACACTGAAGCTTTCTTT. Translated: CASSPPTGGNTEAFF.